The 25 T cell receptor beta chains below were found in one sample sequenced in a study of cytomegalovirus exposure and HLA in healthy donors. Vbeta (60) and Jbeta (13) primers were used in the PCR. Assay used: immunoSEQ multiplex PCR; TCRdb lists only in-frame clones, some missing. The table shows around 160,000 clones, with 70% to 80% occurring only once. Sequencing was performed on PBMCs. Every receptor here comes from a woman aged 40-49 years in good health and CMV-seronegative.

This sequence joins TRBV28 and TRBJ1-1, with 9 nucleotides matching TRBD1. This CDR3 has 14 residues. Germline values: CDR1 MDHEN, CDR2 SYDVKM. V was clipped by 5 bases and J by 11 bases; unmatched bases: 12. The CDR3 DNA follows: TGTGCCAGCAGTCCGAGCCGGGACAGGGTGTGGGCTTTCTTT. This codes for CASSPSRDRVWAFF. The variable domain in full, with the rest retrieved from reference TRBV28 and TRBJ1-1, is DVKVTQSSRYLVKRTGEKVFLECVQDMDHENMFWYRQDPGLGLRLIYFSYDVKMKEKGDIPEGYSVSREKKERFSLILESASTNQTSMYLCASSPSRDRVWAFFGQGTRLTVV.

This clone occurred once. The chain uses TRBV5-1 and TRBJ1-6; maybe TRBD1 (5 bases). Deletions cut 4 bases from V and 14 bases from J, with 25 bases between. This CDR3 has 16 residues. From germline, CDR1 is SGHRS and CDR2 YFSETQ. The CDR3 DNA reads as TGCGCCAGCAGCCCCCTAGGGGAGGACATCGGTAGGTCCCTCCACTTT. Protein product: CASSPLGEDIGRSLHF.

In this sample, this clone turned up a few times. The V and J genes are TRBV5-6 and TRBJ1-4; 10 bases are a match to TRBD1. With V trimmed by 4 bases and J by 3 bases, 6 bases remained unmatched. Germline CDR1 reads SGHDT; CDR2 reads YYEEEE. The CDR3 covers 16 residues. This CDR3 is CASSIKTGGPNEKLFF. DNA for the CDR3: TGTGCCAGCAGCATAAAGACAGGGGGCCCTAATGAAAAACTGTTTTTT. Supplemented by reference TRBV5-6 and TRBJ1-4, the full variable domain reads DAGVTQSPTHLIKTRGQQVTLRCSPKSGHDTVSWYQQALGQGPQFIFQYYEEEERQRGNFPDRFSGHQFPNYSSELNVNALLLGDSALYLCASSIKTGGPNEKLFFGSGTQLSVL.

The J gene is TRBJ2-7, the V gene TRBV6-1, with 7 bases aligning to TRBD2. Germline V lookup: CDR1 MNHNS, CDR2 SASEGT. This CDR3 region has 15 residues. J gave up 5 bases and V 8 bases, and 15 bases lay outside the gene matches. The CDR3 spells CASVFNDGGGHEQYF. The CDR3 coding sequence is TGTGCCAGCGTATTTAATGATGGGGGGGGACACGAGCAGTACTTC.

The DNA for the CDR3 is TGTGCCAGCAAGCCCCTTTATGATACGCAGTATTTT. Encoded protein: CASKPLYDTQYF. The J gene is TRBJ2-3, the V gene TRBV6-6; unclear D gene. CDR1 is MNHNY, CDR2 SVGAGI, per germline (reference sequence). This CDR3 contains 12 residues. Trimming took off 7 bases at V and 6 bases at J, with 11 bases between the two ends.

The gene calls are TRBV4-1 and TRBJ2-5, with D possibly being TRBD1 (5 bases). V was clipped by 0 bases and J by 5 bases, with 19 bases between them. The CDR3 runs 17 residues. Per the germline V gene, CDR1 is MGHRA and CDR2 is YSYEKL. CDR3 region: CASSQEGRGKVWETQYF. CDR3 DNA: TGCGCCAGCAGCCAAGAGGGAAGGGGAAAAGTCTGGGAGACCCAGTACTTC.

The rearrangement links TRBV5-1 to TRBJ1-2, with TRBD1 identical over 9 bases. After removal of 4 bases from V and 8 bases from J, the junction contained 15 bases not matched to a gene. The CDR3 is 16 amino acids. Germline lookup yields CDR1 SGHRS and CDR2 YFSETQ. This chain's CDR3 is CASSTEPGTGSGGYTF. The CDR3 nucleotides read TGCGCCAGCAGCACTGAGCCCGGGACAGGGAGTGGCGGCTACACCTTC.

The CDR3, as DNA: TGTGCCAGCAGCTTAGAATTAGCGGGAGGCCACGAGCAGTACTTC. Protein: CASSLELAGGHEQYF. This rearrangement joins TRBV7-2 to TRBJ2-7; 10 bases align to TRBD2. This CDR3 comprises 15 residues. The germline V gene has CDR1 SGHTA and CDR2 FQGNSA. The ends lost 1 base at V and 5 bases at J; junction bases unmatched: 5.

This chain links TRBV18 with TRBJ2-2; 8 bases align to TRBD2. CDR1 and CDR2 from the germline V gene are KGHSH and LQKENI. The CDR3 contains 14 residues. The J segment lost 4 bases and the V segment lost 10 bases, leaving 8 bases of the junction unmatched. This CDR3 reads CATPGLGLTGELFF. As DNA, the CDR3 is TGTGCCACCCCGGGACTAGGTCTCACCGGGGAGCTGTTTTTT.

This clone appeared a few times. The V call is TRBV19, the J call TRBJ1-5; 9 bases agree with TRBD1. Germline lookup yields CDR1 LNHDA and CDR2 SQIVND (reference sequence). V dropped 7 bases and J dropped 3; count of bases not matched to a gene: 16. The CDR3 extends over 18 amino acids. In DNA form, the CDR3 reads TGTGCCAGTACCCAAGAGGGACAGGGCGGGGTAATCAATCAGCCCCAGCATTTT. Its translation is CASTQEGQGGVINQPQHF.

The rearrangement joins TRBV2 to TRBJ2-7; tentatively, D is TRBD2 (6 bases). V was cut by 7 bases and J by 3 bases, with 22 bases left in between. CDR1 and CDR2 (germline): SNHLY, FYNNEI. The CDR3 runs 16 residues. The CDR3 DNA reads TGTGCCAGCACCACCGGGGAGGCGGGTGAAGACTACGAGCAGTACTTC. Its protein is CASTTGEAGEDYEQYF.

This clone was found once. The J gene is TRBJ1-5, the V gene TRBV28, with D tentatively TRBD1 (5 bases). Per the germline V gene, CDR1 is MDHEN and CDR2 is SYDVKM. V dropped 3 bases and J dropped 4 bases, with 10 bases sitting between them. The length of the CDR3 is 14 residues. This CDR3 is CASSLAQVNQPQHF. CDR3 sequence (DNA): TGTGCCAGCAGTTTGGCACAGGTGAATCAGCCCCAGCATTTT.

This chain uses TRBV5-6 with TRBJ1-5, with D perhaps matching TRBD1 (5 bases). Trimming shortened V by 4 bases and J by 7 bases, and 18 bases separated the two germline ends. The CDR3 is 15 residues long. Per the germline V gene, CDR1 is SGHDT and CDR2 is YYEEEE. CDR3 sequence: CASSLGPRVSQPQHF. The CDR3, as DNA: TGTGCCAGCAGCCTTGGCCCCAGGGTAAGCCAGCCCCAGCATTTT.

J is TRBJ1-1 and V is TRBV29-1, with TRBD1 matching over 8 bases. The germline CDR1 and CDR2 sequences are SQVTM and ANQGSEA. Losses at the gene ends were 1 base for V and 10 bases for J; bases not matched to a gene: 2. The CDR3 consists of 11 residues. Here the CDR3 DNA reads TGCAGCGTTGAAGGGGACAGGAGAGCTTTCTTT. Protein: CSVEGDRRAFF.

The chain recombines TRBV2 with TRBJ2-5, with a tentative D call TRBD2 (7 bases). This CDR3 is 15 amino acids long. With 2 bases removed from V and 4 bases from J, the gap between germline ends came to 14 bases. Germline V gene data show CDR1 as SNHLY and CDR2 as FYNNEI. CDR3: CASSESVGGRETQYF. DNA for the CDR3: TGTGCCAGCAGTGAAAGTGTCGGGGGGCGAGAGACCCAGTACTTC.

Here the CDR3 reads CASSPVAAETQYF. CDR3 coding DNA: TGTGCCAGCAGCCCAGTCGCGGCGGAGACCCAGTACTTC. The gene calls are TRBV7-9 and TRBJ2-5; D unclear. Germline loops: CDR1 SEHNR, CDR2 FQNEAQ (reference sequence). The CDR3 is made up of 13 amino acids. Trimming cost V 5 bases and J 5 bases, with 12 bases left between them.

The chain recombines TRBV10-3 with TRBJ2-1; 12 bases match TRBD2. CDR3 size: 14 residues. With 3 bases clipped from V and 7 bases from J, the junction kept 1 base outside the gene matches. Germline CDR1 is ENHRY and CDR2 is SYGVKD. CDR3 nucleotides: TGTGCCATCAGTGACGGGACTAGCGGGAATGAGCAGTTCTTC. Translation: CAISDGTSGNEQFF.

The sample holds a few counts of this clone. This chain links TRBV4-2 with TRBJ1-3; no clear D gene. The CDR3 is made up of 17 amino acids. Trimming left V 4 bases short and J 0 bases short, with 16 bases between. The germline gives CDR1 LGHNA, CDR2 YNFKEQ. The DNA of the CDR3 is TGTGCCAGCAGCCGGGAGAACGCGGGTTCCTCTGGAAACACCATATATTTT. Amino acid sequence: CASSRENAGSSGNTIYF.

In its sample, this clone was seen once. The V gene is TRBV15, the J gene TRBJ2-3; D is possibly TRBD2 (5 bases). The CDR3 spans 15 residues. Trimming removed 1 base at V and 6 bases at J, with 14 bases between. Germline V gene sequence: CDR1 LNHNV, CDR2 YYDKDF (reference sequence). For the CDR3, the DNA is TGTGCCACCAGCAGAGGAACCCCTTCGGGGGATACGCAGTATTTT. Encoded protein: CATSRGTPSGDTQYF.

This chain links TRBV30 with TRBJ1-5; 11 bases line up with TRBD1. The V and J ends lost 3 bases and 5 bases, in that order; junction bases with no gene match: 6. The CDR3 consists of 15 residues. The V gene's germline CDR1 is GTSNPN and CDR2 SVGIG (reference sequence). The CDR3: CAWSSGTGGDQPQHF. The CDR3 DNA is TGTGCCTGGAGCTCCGGGACAGGGGGGGATCAGCCCCAGCATTTT.

The chain recombines TRBV6-1 with TRBJ1-4; no clear D gene. The germline V and J ends were trimmed by 6 bases and 2 bases, with 13 bases remaining between them. CDR3 length equals 15 residues. Germline values: CDR1 MNHNS, CDR2 SASEGT. CDR3 protein: CASRGSRSTNEKLFF. As DNA, the CDR3 is TGTGCCAGCAGGGGCTCGAGATCCACTAATGAAAAACTGTTTTTT.

The V gene is TRBV7-2, the J gene TRBJ2-1; the D is unclear. The germline V gene has CDR1 SGHTA and CDR2 FQGNSA. V shed 0 bases and J shed 7 bases, with 7 bases lying between them. This CDR3 comprises 13 residues. The CDR3 nucleotides are TGTGCCAGCAGCTTAGCGCGACTTAATGAGCAGTTCTTC. It encodes CASSLARLNEQFF.

V usage is TRBV19 and J usage is TRBJ2-7; 8 nucleotides align to TRBD1. The germline gives CDR1 LNHDA, CDR2 SQIVND (reference sequence). CDR3 length: 13 amino acids. The junction had 8 bases not matched to a gene; V was cut back by 9 bases and J by 4 bases. The CDR3: CASNPRGHYEQYF. The CDR3 nucleotides read TGTGCCAGCAACCCCAGGGGGCATTACGAGCAGTACTTC. The full variable domain, in which reference TRBV19 and TRBJ2-7 provide the parts outside the CDR3, is DGGITQSPKYLFRKEGQNVTLSCEQNLNHDAMYWYRQDPGQGLRLIYYSQIVNDFQKGDIAEGYSVSREKKESFPLTVTSAQKNPTAFYLCASNPRGHYEQYFGPGTRLTVT.

This clone was counted a few times. V usage is TRBV21-1 and J usage is TRBJ2-3; TRBD2, the table's D call, was not compared with the DNA. TRBV21-1 is marked as a pseudogene. The length of the CDR3 is 18 residues. As DNA, the CDR3 is TGTGCCAGCAGCAAAGGGATCTCGGGCGGGAGGGCAACAGATACGCAGTATTTT. Residues: CASSKGISGGRATDTQYF.

The V gene is TRBV30, the J gene TRBJ1-4, with a tentative D call TRBD1 (5 bases). Trimming removed 8 bases from V and 6 bases from J, with 13 bases in between. Germline CDR1 reads GTSNPN; CDR2 reads SVGIG (reference sequence). The CDR3 covers 12 residues. CDR3 region: CAGGGIDEKLFF. The DNA of the CDR3 is TGTGCCGGTGGGGGGATAGATGAAAAACTGTTTTTT.